This is a list of T cell receptor beta chains from one sample in a study of blood T cell repertoires in COVID-19. Sequencing was performed with immunoSEQ multiplex PCR; in TCRdb, only in-frame clones are kept and a portion is missing. The sample carries about 240,000 clones, around 86% recorded once. The specimen sequenced was PBMCs or T cells enriched from blood (not recorded which). Receptors originate from a woman aged 40 to 55 with acute COVID-19. Both conserved end residues are part of each CDR3.

TRBJ2-7 TRBV13 CASSRQDLSYEQYF
TRBJ1-1 TRBV5-1 CASSLDGSTEAFF
TRBJ2-2 TRBV5-4 CASSLAAGTVNTGELFF
TRBJ1-1 TRBV5-4 CASRRENTEAFF
TRBJ1-1 TRBV5-1 CATTDGTVNTEAFF
TRBJ2-1 TRBV6-6 CASSYSKLAGVEQFF
TRBJ1-4 TRBV6-6 CASSTGQGGEKLFF
TRBJ2-1 TRBV5-5 CASSFVGVVYNEQFF
TRBJ2-2 TRBV5-5 CASGSGSQAGELFF
TRBJ1-1 TRBV30 CAWSVGARTEAFF
TRBJ2-2 TRBV5-1 CASSGGTGNTGELFF
TRBJ2-5 TRBV3-1/TRBV3-2 CASSPIGQGLAETQYF
TRBJ2-3 TRBV3-1/TRBV3-2 CASSTTSGDTDTQYF
TRBJ2-7 TRBV10-1 CASSRDREYEQYF
TRBJ2-5 TRBV19 CASSGSSQETQYF
TRBJ2-2 TRBV9 CASSVEIGGGTGELFF
TRBJ1-1 TRBV19 CASRYRGEAFF
TRBJ1-2 TRBV10-1 CASRPGTETSYGYTF
TRBJ2-1 TRBV9 CASSATSGSSNEQFF
TRBJ1-2 TRBV3-1/TRBV3-2 CASSQDWAGGIYTF
TRBJ1-1 TRBV7-6 CASSSSRQGALAFF
TRBJ2-6 TRBV5-4 CASRGQVGSGANVLTF
TRBJ1-5 TRBV7-2 CASSLRQGRQPQHF
TRBJ2-2 TRBV2 CASSRDSPNTGELFF
TRBJ1-1 TRBV29-1 CSVEPRGSTEAFF
TRBJ2-1 TRBV29-1 CSAPGLAGGPKYNEQFF
TRBJ2-3 TRBV27 CASKSSGITDTQYF
TRBJ2-5 TRBV3-1/TRBV3-2 CASSQDPGLSGETQYF
TRBJ2-1 TRBV28 CASSQASGVFNEQFF
TRBJ1-2 TRBV6-5 CASRLDRVGGYTF
TRBJ1-3 TRBV2 CASQQGEKNTIYF
TRBJ2-1 TRBV7-9 CASSFGRAGDNEQFF
TRBJ2-1 TRBV7-6 CASSYGLGGRNEQFF
TRBJ2-3 TRBV6-2/TRBV6-3 CASSLPPGLAGERDTDTQYF
TRBJ2-7 TRBV30 CAWRLTGGGEQYF
TRBJ2-1 TRBV7-9 CASSKSGGREFF
TRBJ2-5 TRBV11-2 CASSLGRTRETQYF
TRBJ2-1 TRBV5-1 CASSARGGPRTYSEQFF
TRBJ2-7 TRBV25-1 CASSGEGVMSYEQYF
TRBJ1-6 TRBV6-5 CASSYSFRGGSPLHF
TRBJ1-1 TRBV21-1 CASSTRGGVNTEAFF
TRBJ2-7 TRBV5-1 CASSRTGSGEQYF
TRBJ1-2 TRBV6-1 CASSDPPWTDYGYTF
TRBJ2-1 TRBV9 CASSVGGARYNEQFF
TRBJ2-7 TRBV11-3 CASSLDQGQYF
TRBJ2-1 TRBV5-1 CASRPDRAYNEQFF
TRBJ1-1 TRBV9 CASSVDPRGRWTEAFF
TRBJ1-6 TRBV7-6 CASSLETGTAYSPLHF
TRBJ2-1 TRBV19 CASSLLAGVRGEQFF
TRBJ1-4 TRBV19 CASSISGPLLAKLFF
TRBJ2-1 TRBV18 CASSLGRLNEQFF
TRBJ2-3 TRBV9 CASSPHPDTQYF
TRBJ1-4 TRBV7-6 CASSTPTRQERNEKLFF
TRBJ2-5 TRBV11-2 CASSPGAIQETQYF
TRBJ2-1 TRBV29-1 CSARGLAEISYNEQFF
TRBJ2-2 TRBV7-6 CASSLAETGTGELFF